The 27 T cell receptor beta chains below were found in one sample sequenced in a study of cytomegalovirus exposure and HLA in healthy donors. 13 Jbeta primers and 60 Vbeta primers were used for the PCR. Produced via immunoSEQ multiplex PCR; TCRdb's table is partial and in-frame only. The sample holds 150,000 to 190,000 clones, roughly four fifths seen once. Sequenced material: PBMCs. These receptors were obtained from a man younger than 30 in good health and CMV-seronegative.

The V gene is TRBV30, the J gene TRBJ2-5; 7 bases agree with TRBD2. The J segment lost 10 bases and the V segment lost 3 bases, leaving 8 bases of the junction unmatched. CDR3 length equals 12 residues. Germline V lookup: CDR1 GTSNPN, CDR2 SVGIG (reference sequence). The CDR3 DNA sequence: TGTGCCTGGAGGTCCAGCGGGATCAACCAGTACTTC. Protein product: CAWRSSGINQYF.

The chain combines TRBV7-2 with TRBJ2-1; TRBD2 matches at 7 bases. V shed 7 bases and J 2 bases; nucleotides not matched to a gene: 8. From germline, CDR1 is SGHTA and CDR2 FQGNSA. The CDR3 has 15 amino acids. CDR3 sequence reads: CASTLGGTPYNEQFF. In nucleotides, the CDR3 is TGTGCCAGCACCCTGGGGGGGACTCCCTACAATGAGCAGTTCTTC.

V usage is TRBV7-2 and J usage is TRBJ2-5; 7 nucleotides match TRBD1. The CDR3 is 18 amino acids. V dropped 5 bases and J dropped 8; count of bases not matched to a gene: 23. Germline CDR1 reads SGHTA; CDR2 reads FQGNSA. The CDR3 coding sequence is TGTGCCAGCAGCCCCTCGTCGCATCGACAGGGTCCAAGAGATACCCAGTACTTC. Its translation is CASSPSSHRQGPRDTQYF.

The chain is built from TRBV7-2 and TRBJ2-7; 9 nucleotides match TRBD1. Germline values: CDR1 SGHTA, CDR2 FQGNSA. The CDR3 length is 12 residues. V was clipped by 6 bases and J by 5 bases; unmatched bases: 2. Here the CDR3 DNA reads TGTGCCAGCAGGCGGGACAGGGACGAGCAGTACTTC. Amino acid sequence: CASRRDRDEQYF. The full variable domain, rest sourced from reference TRBV7-2 and TRBJ2-7, is GAGVSQSPSNKVTEKGKDVELRCDPISGHTALYWYRQSLGQGLEFLIYFQGNSAPDKSGLPSDRFSAERTGGSVSTLTIQRTQQEDSAVYLCASRRDRDEQYFGPGTRLTVT.

The V gene is TRBV6-5, the J gene TRBJ1-2, with TRBD1 identical over 7 bases. J lost 6 bases, V lost 2 bases, and 3 bases had no gene match. Germline CDR1 and CDR2: MNHEY and SVGAGI. CDR3 length: 13 amino acids. CDR3 in DNA: TGTGCCAGCAGTTACACACAGGGGAATGGCTACACCTTC. Its protein is CASSYTQGNGYTF.

The genes are TRBV9 and TRBJ2-2, with 7 positions matching TRBD2. The CDR3 spans 14 residues. Germline V CDR1 and CDR2: SGDLS, YYNGEE. V trimming: 6 bases; J trimming: 3 bases; junction bases outside the gene matches: 5. CDR3 residues: CASTGLGHTGELFF. The CDR3 coding sequence is TGTGCCAGCACCGGACTAGGTCACACCGGGGAGCTGTTTTTT.

The chain links TRBV6-7 to TRBJ1-5; D uncertain. TRBV6-7 is an ORF for which the function is uncertain. The V and J ends lost 11 bases and 3 bases respectively, with 14 bases between them. There are 13 residues in the CDR3. The CDR3: CAPPIRDNQPQHF. DNA for the CDR3: TGTGCCCCGCCTATTCGGGACAATCAGCCCCAGCATTTT.

As DNA, the CDR3 is TGTGCCAGCAGCTTAGTGACGGGTAGCGGGAGAGAGACCCAGTACTTC. This sequence encodes CASSLVTGSGRETQYF. The chain couples TRBV7-8 to TRBJ2-5; TRBD2 matches at 9 bases. Per germline, CDR1 SGHVS and CDR2 FQNEAQ. V lost 1 base and J lost 4; bases outside the gene matches: 7. The CDR3 loop spans 16 amino acids.

The V and J genes are TRBV29-1 and TRBJ2-7; tentatively, D is TRBD2 (6 bases). The V end was cut by 7 bases, the J end by 2 bases, with 21 bases between. Germline CDR1 is SQVTM and CDR2 is ANQGSEA. The CDR3 totals 15 residues. DNA for the CDR3: TGCAGCGCCGGGCCCGGCGGACGGGAGACCTACGAGCAGTACTTC. Amino acid sequence: CSAGPGGRETYEQYF.

The chain has TRBV6-1 and TRBJ1-6; D possibly corresponds to TRBD1 (6 bases). Germline V CDR1 and CDR2: MNHNS, SASEGT. The CDR3 runs to 15 residues. Trimming pared 2 bases from V and 5 bases from J, leaving 10 bases between. The CDR3, as DNA: TGTGCCAGCAGTGAATCGTCAGGGGATAATTCACCCCTCCACTTT. This sequence encodes CASSESSGDNSPLHF.

This chain links TRBV6-1 with TRBJ2-1, with TRBD2 identical over 7 bases. Germline CDR1 reads MNHNS; CDR2 reads SASEGT. Trimming at V came to 0 bases and at J to 1 base, leaving 3 bases not matched to a gene. This CDR3 has 16 amino acids. The CDR3 nucleotides are TGTGCCAGCAGTGAAGCCTTGCGGGGGTCCTACAATGAGCAGTTCTTC. Translating it yields CASSEALRGSYNEQFF.

The J gene is TRBJ1-2, the V gene TRBV4-3, with D possibly TRBD1 on 5 matching bases. The V gene lost 5 bases and the J gene lost 3 bases, with 13 bases spanning the gap. The germline CDR1 and CDR2 sequences are LGHNA and YSLEER. CDR3 length: 14 amino acids. The CDR3 coding sequence is TGCGCCAGCAGCAAAAGGGGCGCGTACTATGGCTACACCTTC. This encodes CASSKRGAYYGYTF.

The V and J genes are TRBV5-1 and TRBJ2-7, with 9 bases fitting TRBD1. The germline V gene encodes CDR1 SGHRS and CDR2 YFSETQ. The V segment lost 4 bases and the J segment 3 bases; nucleotides outside the gene matches: 5. CDR3 length: 14 amino acids. Written as DNA, the CDR3 is TGCGCCAGCAGCCTCCGGGACAGGGTCTACGAGCAGTACTTC. It translates to CASSLRDRVYEQYF.

This chain links TRBV14 with TRBJ2-1, with a weak D call TRBD2 (5 bases). The V end lost 3 bases, the J end lost 0 bases, and 21 bases lay between the germline ends. The CDR3 has 19 amino acids. The germline V gene has CDR1 SGHDN and CDR2 FVKESK. In DNA form, the CDR3 reads TGTGCCAGCAGCCACCACGGGTCTCTAGAGGGTCTCTCCTACAATGAGCAGTTCTTC. Protein: CASSHHGSLEGLSYNEQFF.

This chain uses TRBV13 with TRBJ2-5; a possible D gene is TRBD1 (6 bases). The J call may be in error: the DNA end matches TRBJ2-7 better. There are 18 residues in the CDR3. CDR1 and CDR2 (germline): PRHDT, FYEKMQ (reference sequence). This CDR3 reads CASSPPPVGAASSYEQYF. Here the CDR3 DNA reads TGTGCCAGCAGCCCGCCTCCGGTGGGGGCTGCCAGCTCCTACGAGCAGTACTTC.

V and J are TRBV27 and TRBJ2-3; perhaps TRBD1 as D (5 bases). Germline V gives CDR1 MNHEY, CDR2 SMNVEV (reference sequence). The CDR3 sequence is 17 residues long. V was pared by 0 bases and J by 3 bases, with 16 bases between. The CDR3 DNA reads TGTGCCAGCAGTTTATCGATCCCCAGGGTTGGTACAGATACGCAGTATTTT. As protein: CASSLSIPRVGTDTQYF.

The chain carries TRBV27 and TRBJ2-3, with no clear D. Germline assignment: CDR1 MNHEY and CDR2 SMNVEV (reference sequence). Trimming removed 5 bases at V and 2 bases at J, with 14 bases between. The CDR3 has 15 residues. The CDR3 reads CASSTRYSFTDTQYF. CDR3 bases: TGTGCCAGCAGTACACGTTACAGCTTCACAGATACGCAGTATTTT.

This clone was picked up one time. A read error may account for a junction end that differs from germline. The chain combines TRBV20-1 with TRBJ2-7; 7 bases map to TRBD1. CDR1 and CDR2 (germline): DFQATT, SNEGSKA (reference sequence). The CDR3 length is 11 residues. The CDR3 nucleotides read TGCAGTGCTAGGGAGGACAGGCTGTACAACTTC. Amino acid sequence: CSAREDRLYNF.

The chain is built from TRBV5-1 and TRBJ2-2; 8 bases agree with TRBD2. This CDR3 has 19 amino acids. Germline assignment: CDR1 SGHRS and CDR2 YFSETQ. After removal of 2 bases from V and 6 bases from J, the junction contained 18 bases not matched to a gene. The chain's CDR3 is CASSLKPPAGGGPSGELFF. The CDR3 DNA follows: TGCGCCAGCAGCTTAAAACCCCCGGCGGGGGGAGGGCCTTCCGGGGAGCTGTTTTTT.

This clone was detected a few times. This chain joins TRBV6-5 and TRBJ1-3, with 8 bases matching TRBD1. Germline loops: CDR1 MNHEY, CDR2 SVGAGI. The trim removed 0 bases at V and 1 base at J, leaving 2 bases unmatched. The CDR3 is 16 amino acids. CDR3 coding DNA: TGTGCCAGCAGTTACTCCCAGGGGGCTTCTGGAAACACCATATATTTT. Its protein product is CASSYSQGASGNTIYF.

This clone was seen only a few times. The V gene is TRBV5-1, the J gene TRBJ2-3, with TRBD2 matching over 7 bases. This CDR3 region has 15 residues. Germline-derived CDR1 and CDR2 are SGHRS and YFSETQ. The V and J ends lost 0 bases and 3 bases, in that order; junction bases with no gene match: 4. CDR3 in amino acids: CASSLDAGVTDTQYF. The CDR3 region has the DNA TGCGCCAGCAGCTTGGATGCGGGAGTGACAGATACGCAGTATTTT. The entire variable domain, with the rest obtained from reference TRBV5-1 and TRBJ2-3, is as follows: KAGVTQTPRYLIKTRGQQVTLSCSPISGHRSVSWYQQTPGQGLQFLFEYFSETQRNKGNFPGRFSGRQFSNSRSEMNVSTLELGDSALYLCASSLDAGVTDTQYFGPGTRLTVL.

The chain recombines TRBV6-5 with TRBJ2-7; 7 nucleotides match TRBD2. The CDR3 has 15 amino acids. The germline V gene has CDR1 MNHEY and CDR2 SVGAGI. With 3 bases clipped from V and 7 bases from J, the junction kept 12 bases outside the gene matches. CDR3 sequence (DNA): TGTGCCAGCAGTTATGGGGGGGTGGACCCCTGGGAGCAGTACTTC. It codes for CASSYGGVDPWEQYF.

J is TRBJ2-1 and V is TRBV11-2; weak D call: TRBD2 (7 bases). V dropped 0 bases and J dropped 4 bases, with 13 bases sitting between them. This CDR3 region has 16 residues. CDR1 and CDR2 (germline): SGHAT, FQNNGV. As DNA, the CDR3 is TGTGCCAGCAGCTTAGAACCCGGGGGGCTTTACAATGAGCAGTTCTTC. The encoded protein is CASSLEPGGLYNEQFF. The whole variable domain, filled in from reference TRBV11-2 and TRBJ2-1, reads EAGVAQSPRYKIIEKRQSVAFWCNPISGHATLYWYQQILGQGPKLLIQFQNNGVVDDSQLPKDRFSAERLKGVDSTLKIQPAKLEDSAVYLCASSLEPGGLYNEQFFGPGTRLTVL.

V gene TRBV25-1 combines with J gene TRBJ1-3; maybe TRBD1 (5 bases). V gave up 3 bases and J gave up 0 bases, with 18 bases separating them. From germline, CDR1 is MGHDK and CDR2 SYGVNS. This CDR3 region has 18 residues. CDR3 sequence (DNA): TGTGCCAGCAGTGACCGCCCTCCCCGACAGTACTCTGGAAACACCATATATTTT. This encodes CASSDRPPRQYSGNTIYF.

This clone was detected a few times. J is TRBJ2-1 and V is TRBV15; possible D gene TRBD2, 6 bases. The CDR3 extends over 16 amino acids. V lost 0 bases to trimming and J lost 3 bases, with 12 bases between them. Looked up from germline, CDR1 is LNHNV and CDR2 is YYDKDF (reference sequence). CDR3 DNA sequence: TGTGCCACCAGCAGAGAAGTTGTGGGACTCTACAATGAGCAGTTCTTC. Encoded protein: CATSREVVGLYNEQFF.

V is TRBV6-5 and J is TRBJ2-7; D may be TRBD1 (6 bases). V was trimmed by 0 bases and J by 1 base, leaving 10 bases between them. The length of the CDR3 is 15 residues. The germline V gene has CDR1 MNHEY and CDR2 SVGAGI. This CDR3 reads CASSYSAQGSYEQYF. The CDR3, as DNA: TGTGCCAGCAGTTACTCGGCCCAGGGGTCCTACGAGCAGTACTTC.

V gene TRBV29-1 combines with J gene TRBJ1-1, with 7 nucleotides matching TRBD1. The CDR3 runs 13 residues. The germline V gene encodes CDR1 SQVTM and CDR2 ANQGSEA. V gave up 3 bases and J gave up 2 bases; unmatched junction bases: 3. DNA of the CDR3: TGCAGCGTTGAGGGACAGCTAAACACTGAAGCTTTCTTT. Amino acid sequence: CSVEGQLNTEAFF.